Listed below are T cell receptor beta chains from one sample, sequenced in a study of identical twins. TCRdb passed the 5' RACE reads through MiXCR, listing each CDR3 protein once. The sample includes 1.5 million to 2 million distinct CDR3 sequences, around 33% of them seen just once. The sequencing input was cord blood. The source of these receptors is a newborn girl in good health. Each CDR3 is given with its conserved first and last residue. The order of the fields is D gene, J gene, V gene, clone size, CDR3 protein, CDR3 DNA. The D gene is left open where the match is weak. Clone size is stated in some rows and not others, as once, few, many or a class when expanded.

-	TRBJ2-5	TRBV5-1	few	CASSLAKYKETQYF	TGCGCCAGCAGCTTGGCAAAATACAAAGAGACCCAGTACTTC
-	TRBJ1-1	TRBV20-1	-	CSADVQGNTEAFF	TGCAGTGCTGACGTACAGGGGAACACTGAAGCTTTCTTT
TRBD1	TRBJ2-1	TRBV2	-	CASSRDRGPEQFF	TGTGCCAGCAGCAGGGACAGGGGGCCTGAGCAGTTCTTC
TRBD1	TRBJ1-6	TRBV10-3	few	CAISERQGSSYNSPLHF	TGTGCCATCAGTGAAAGACAGGGTAGTTCCTATAATTCACCCCTCCACTTT
-	TRBJ2-7	TRBV27	many	CASSSGRGYEQYF	TGTGCCAGCAGTTCGGGCCGTGGCTACGAGCAGTACTTC
-	TRBJ1-5	TRBV7-8	few	CASSKDHGNQPQHF	TGTGCCAGCAGCAAAGACCACGGCAATCAGCCCCAGCATTTT
TRBD1	TRBJ1-6	TRBV4-2	few	CASSQRTGSSYNSPLHF	TGTGCCAGCAGCCAACGGACAGGGAGCTCCTATAATTCACCCCTCCACTTT
-	TRBJ2-7	TRBV6-1	-	CASSESQGPYEQYF	TGTGCCAGCAGTGAATCTCAGGGACCCTACGAGCAGTACTTC
-	TRBJ2-3	TRBV7-8	few	CASSLLGLVNTDTQYF	TGTGCCAGCAGCTTACTGGGACTCGTCAACACAGATACGCAGTATTTT
-	TRBJ1-1	TRBV11-2	once	CASSPPRGERMSTEAFF	TGTGCCAGCAGCCCCCCACGGGGGGAGCGGATGAGCACTGAAGCTTTCTTT
-	TRBJ2-1	TRBV20-1	few	CSARDDRTSSYNEQFF	TGCAGTGCTAGAGATGACAGGACTAGTTCCTACAATGAGCAGTTCTTC
-	TRBJ2-5	TRBV27	few	CASRKGQIQETQYF	TGTGCCAGCCGAAAAGGACAGATACAAGAGACCCAGTACTTC
TRBD1	TRBJ2-2	TRBV20-1	-	CSARYGQVDTGELFF	TGCAGTGCTAGATACGGACAGGTGGACACCGGGGAGCTGTTTTTT
TRBD2	TRBJ2-5	TRBV3-1	once	CASSQGTSPVETQYF	TGTGCCAGCAGCCAAGGGACTAGCCCTGTGGAGACCCAGTACTTC
-	TRBJ2-3	TRBV7-9	many	CASSSRGTSTDTQYF	TGTGCCAGCAGCTCCCGAGGGACTAGCACAGATACGCAGTATTTT
TRBD1	TRBJ1-5	TRBV27	few	CASRSQGRGSNQPQHF	TGTGCCAGCAGGTCACAGGGGAGAGGGTCCAATCAGCCCCAGCATTTT
TRBD1	TRBJ2-7	TRBV20-1	-	CSATQGQIYYEQYF	TGCAGTGCTACACAGGGACAGATATACTACGAGCAGTACTTC
-	TRBJ1-2	TRBV6-5	few	CASSLFQGNYGYTF	TGTGCCAGCAGTCTATTCCAGGGAAACTATGGCTACACCTTC
-	TRBJ1-2	TRBV15	-	CATRSGGDYGYTF	TGTGCCACCAGGTCGGGGGGAGACTATGGCTACACCTTC
TRBD1	TRBJ2-7	TRBV7-9	few	CASSSTGVPYEQYF	TGTGCCAGCAGCTCGACAGGGGTTCCTTACGAGCAGTACTTC
TRBD2	TRBJ2-2	TRBV7-9	-	CASSLSFTSGNTGELFF	TGTGCCAGCAGCTTATCTTTCACTAGCGGAAACACCGGGGAGCTGTTTTTT
TRBD2	TRBJ2-1	TRBV4-2	few	CASSPLAGGANEQFF	TGTGCCAGCAGCCCCCTAGCGGGAGGGGCCAATGAGCAGTTCTTC
TRBD2	TRBJ2-5	TRBV3-1	few	CASSQLLAGETQYF	TGTGCCAGCAGCCAACTCCTAGCGGGAGAGACCCAGTACTTC
-	TRBJ2-6	TRBV3-1	many	CASSQSEIAYSGANVLTF	TGTGCCAGCAGCCAATCGGAAATCGCTTACTCTGGGGCCAACGTCCTGACTTTC
-	TRBJ1-5	TRBV28	-	CASSLFAGDQPQHF	TGTGCCAGCAGTTTATTCGCGGGCGATCAGCCCCAGCATTTT
TRBD2	TRBJ2-7	TRBV20-1	-	CSAGGGLAGYEQYF	TGCAGTGCTGGAGGGGGACTAGCGGGGTACGAGCAGTACTTC
TRBD1	TRBJ1-2	TRBV2	-	CASSDWTGKWDGYTF	TGTGCCAGCAGTGATTGGACAGGGAAGTGGGATGGCTACACCTTC
-	TRBJ1-2	TRBV20-1	-	CSAKNQGDYGYTF	TGCAGTGCCAAAAATCAGGGAGACTATGGCTACACCTTC
-	TRBJ2-5	TRBV7-2	few	CASSLFWQETQYF	TGTGCCAGCAGCTTATTTTGGCAAGAGACCCAGTACTTC
-	TRBJ2-1	TRBV6-2/TRBV6-3	-	CASSPIAESSYNGQFF	TGTGCCAGCAGTCCCATAGCGGAAAGCTCCTACAATGGGCAGTTCTTC
TRBD2	TRBJ2-1	TRBV28	few	CASSWPSGRAYNEQFF	TGTGCCAGCAGTTGGCCTAGCGGGAGAGCCTACAATGAGCAGTTCTTC
-	TRBJ1-2	TRBV5-6	-	CASSKGHNYGYTF	TGTGCCAGCAGCAAGGGACATAACTATGGCTACACCTTC